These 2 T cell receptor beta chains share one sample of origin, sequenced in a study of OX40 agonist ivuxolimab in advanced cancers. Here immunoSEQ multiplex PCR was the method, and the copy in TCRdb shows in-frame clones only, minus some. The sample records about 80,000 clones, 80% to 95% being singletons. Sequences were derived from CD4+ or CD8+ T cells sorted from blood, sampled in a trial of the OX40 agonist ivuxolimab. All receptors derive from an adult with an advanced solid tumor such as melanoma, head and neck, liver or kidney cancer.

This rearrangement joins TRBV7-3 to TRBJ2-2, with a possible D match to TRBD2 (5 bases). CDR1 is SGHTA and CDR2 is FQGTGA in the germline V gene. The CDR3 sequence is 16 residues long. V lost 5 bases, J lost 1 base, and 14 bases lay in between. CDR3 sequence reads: CASSLRELRNTGELFF. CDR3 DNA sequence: TGTGCCAGCAGCCTCCGGGAACTAAGGAACACCGGGGAGCTGTTTTTT.

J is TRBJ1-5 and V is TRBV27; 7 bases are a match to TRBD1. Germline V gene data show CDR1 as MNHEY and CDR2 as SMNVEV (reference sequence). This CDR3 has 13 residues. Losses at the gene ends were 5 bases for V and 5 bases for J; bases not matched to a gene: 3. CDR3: CASSTQGDQPQHF. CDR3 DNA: TGTGCCAGCAGTACCCAGGGGGATCAGCCCCAGCATTTT.